Below, one T cell receptor beta chain is given with its context. This receptor's antigen is unknown. No much larger clone exists at a distance of one base, and base qualities are not known. The collaborating institutions used their own protocols to collect whole blood in K2EDTA tubes. For TCRbeta analysis, collaborators shipped samples in one of three forms: frozen whole blood, isolated PBMCs, or DNA extracted from either of those sample types. The record originates from a study of blood T cell repertoires in COVID-19 (dated by TCRdb to 2020 to 2022). Regarding the complete study: Samples from collaborators originated in the United States, Italy and Spain and spanned both the acute and convalescent phases of COVID-19. The prospective study material was composed of cDNA or gDNA derived from T cells, B-cell-depleted T cells, or PBMCs. Deeply sampled blood TCRbeta repertoires from subjects exposed to, actively infected with, or recovered from COVID-19 were included in the dataset. The repertoires were released in a freely available public database intended as a resource for research on the immune response to SARS-CoV-2. The samples were drawn from two sources: the first 160 participants of the ongoing ImmuneRACE study, and over 1,000 subjects contributed by 6 global collaborators. Sample metadata almost always included a de-identified subject ID, COVID-19 status, age in years and sex. HLA class I and class II types, where available, came from metadata supplied by the sample provider rather than from assay-based typing. General study outcomes and caveats: How much clinical and demographic metadata was included differed by source and by participant, and the metadata was provided uncurated.

TCRbeta CDR3 regions were amplified from genomic DNA using the immunoSEQ Assay, a bias-controlled multiplex PCR. Regarding the original processing steps: Nucleated cell counts per sample were estimated from amplification of reference gene primers within the assay. To quantify the absolute abundance of each unique TCRbeta CDR3 rearrangement, sequence reads were collapsed and filtered. Productive Simpson clonality was computed per sample as the square root of Simpson's diversity index over productive rearrangements. TCRdb took over this immuneACCESS table, retaining in-frame rearrangements with V and J assigned. Such tables are incomplete; in checked studies, under half of the missing clones stem from an unresolved V gene, and the remainder is unexplained. V and J calls and clone size are those listed in that table; D and trimming were worked out from the DNA. The sample yields 150,000 to 200,000 clones; approximately 83% were counted once. Clones ranked in the top ten supply roughly 8.2% of the sample.

Counted from cysteine to phenylalanine, this CDR3 has 17 amino acids. The read is trimmed to its CDR3 DNA, 51 bases read in frame from base 1. CDR1 and CDR2 are read off the germline V gene as SGHAT and FQNNGV. Between the V and J ends, shortened by 5 bases and 7 bases respectively, the junction contains 26 bases. The specimen sequenced was peripheral blood. The chain links TRBV11-2 with TRBJ1-2; tentative D gene TRBD1, with 5 bases matching. This receptor was obtained from a man aged 55-75 years with acute or convalescent COVID-19. The DNA reads as follows: TGTGCCAGCAGCCCCCGGGGACTCCAACCCCTCCGAGGTGGCTACACCTTC. Translated, this is CASSPRGLQPLRGGYTF.